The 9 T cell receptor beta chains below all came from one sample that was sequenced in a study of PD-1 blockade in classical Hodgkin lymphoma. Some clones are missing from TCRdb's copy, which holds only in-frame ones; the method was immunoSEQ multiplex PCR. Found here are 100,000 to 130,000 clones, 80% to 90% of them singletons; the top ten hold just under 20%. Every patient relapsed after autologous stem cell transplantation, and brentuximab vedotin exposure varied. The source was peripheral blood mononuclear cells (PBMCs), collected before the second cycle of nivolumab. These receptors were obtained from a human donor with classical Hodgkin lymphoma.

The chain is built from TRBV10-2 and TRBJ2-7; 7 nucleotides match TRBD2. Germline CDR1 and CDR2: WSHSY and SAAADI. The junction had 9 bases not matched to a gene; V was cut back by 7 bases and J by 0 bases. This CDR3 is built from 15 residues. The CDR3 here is CASTHTSASSYEQYF. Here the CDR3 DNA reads TGCGCCAGCACTCACACTAGCGCTTCCTCCTACGAGCAGTACTTC.

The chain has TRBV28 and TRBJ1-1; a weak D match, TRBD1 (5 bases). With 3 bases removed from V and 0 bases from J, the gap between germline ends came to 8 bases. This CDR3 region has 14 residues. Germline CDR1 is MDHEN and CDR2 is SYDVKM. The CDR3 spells CASSLGEVNTEAFF. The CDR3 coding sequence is TGTGCCAGCAGTTTGGGGGAAGTGAACACTGAAGCTTTCTTT.

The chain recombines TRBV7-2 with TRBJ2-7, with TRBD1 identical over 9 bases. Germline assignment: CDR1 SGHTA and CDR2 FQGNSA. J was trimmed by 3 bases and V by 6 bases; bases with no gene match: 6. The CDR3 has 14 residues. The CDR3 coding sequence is TGTGCCAGCAGTAAGACAGGGGGGGTCTACGAGCAGTACTTC. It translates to CASSKTGGVYEQYF.

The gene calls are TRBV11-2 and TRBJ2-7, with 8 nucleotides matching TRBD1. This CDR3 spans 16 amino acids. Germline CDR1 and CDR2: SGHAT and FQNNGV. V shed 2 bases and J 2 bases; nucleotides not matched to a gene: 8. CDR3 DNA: TGTGCCAGCAGCTTAATAAAGGACAGGGAAGCCTACGAGCAGTACTTC. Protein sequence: CASSLIKDREAYEQYF.

CDR3 sequence: CASSLVGGGEETQYF. The DNA of the CDR3 is TGTGCCAGCAGCTTAGTAGGGGGCGGTGAAGAGACCCAGTACTTC. The chain links TRBV7-9 to TRBJ2-5, with 7 nucleotides matching TRBD1. The CDR3 has 15 residues. Germline V gene sequence: CDR1 SEHNR, CDR2 FQNEAQ (reference sequence). With V trimmed by 1 base and J by 3 bases, 5 bases remained unmatched.

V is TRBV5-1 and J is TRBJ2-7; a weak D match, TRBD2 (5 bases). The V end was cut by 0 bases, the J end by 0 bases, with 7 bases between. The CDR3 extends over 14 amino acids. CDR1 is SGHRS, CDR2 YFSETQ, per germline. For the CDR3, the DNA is TGCGCCAGCAGCTTGGGTCGGGACTCCTACGAGCAGTACTTC. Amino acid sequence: CASSLGRDSYEQYF.

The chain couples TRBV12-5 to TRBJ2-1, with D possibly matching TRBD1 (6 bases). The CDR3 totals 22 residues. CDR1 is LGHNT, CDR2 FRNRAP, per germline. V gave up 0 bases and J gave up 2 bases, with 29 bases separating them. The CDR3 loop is CASGLVRRWQQGITETYNEQFF. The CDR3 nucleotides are TGTGCTAGTGGTTTGGTACGGAGGTGGCAGCAGGGGATTACAGAGACCTACAATGAGCAGTTCTTC.

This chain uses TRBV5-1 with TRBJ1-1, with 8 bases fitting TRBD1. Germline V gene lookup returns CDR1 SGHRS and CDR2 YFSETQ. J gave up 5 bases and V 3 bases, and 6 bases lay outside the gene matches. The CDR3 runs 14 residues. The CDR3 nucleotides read TGCGCCAGCAGCTCCGGACAGGGAGGGACTGAAGCTTTCTTT. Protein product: CASSSGQGGTEAFF. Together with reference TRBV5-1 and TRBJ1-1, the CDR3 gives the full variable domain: KAGVTQTPRYLIKTRGQQVTLSCSPISGHRSVSWYQQTPGQGLQFLFEYFSETQRNKGNFPGRFSGRQFSNSRSEMNVSTLELGDSALYLCASSSGQGGTEAFFGQGTRLTVV.

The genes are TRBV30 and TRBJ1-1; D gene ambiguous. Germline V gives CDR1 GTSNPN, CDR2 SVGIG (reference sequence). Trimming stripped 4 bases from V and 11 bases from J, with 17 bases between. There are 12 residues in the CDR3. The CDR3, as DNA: TGTGCCTGGACCCCCCTGGGGAATTCGGCTTTCTTT. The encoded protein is CAWTPLGNSAFF.